This T cell receptor (beta chain) appears in the sequencing data of a study of graft-versus-host responses after intestinal transplantation. V was trimmed by 4 bases and J by 10 bases, leaving 15 bases between them. Germline loops: CDR1 MDHEN, CDR2 SYDVKM. The CDR3 runs 13 residues. As for this clone: Its antigen remains unidentified.

Produced via immunoSEQ multiplex PCR; TCRdb's table is partial and in-frame only. The sample includes about 88,000 clones, roughly 90% seen only once; the top ten take about 0.29%. V gene TRBV28 combines with J gene TRBJ2-3; no firm D call. Sequenced here: unstimulated CD4+ T cells sorted from spleen or lymph node cells, sampled before intestinal transplant. This TCR derives from a human donor who received an intestinal transplant. This CDR3 reads CASSYGPGQSQYF. Written as DNA, the CDR3 is TGTGCCAGCAGTTATGGTCCGGGCCAGTCGCAGTATTTT.